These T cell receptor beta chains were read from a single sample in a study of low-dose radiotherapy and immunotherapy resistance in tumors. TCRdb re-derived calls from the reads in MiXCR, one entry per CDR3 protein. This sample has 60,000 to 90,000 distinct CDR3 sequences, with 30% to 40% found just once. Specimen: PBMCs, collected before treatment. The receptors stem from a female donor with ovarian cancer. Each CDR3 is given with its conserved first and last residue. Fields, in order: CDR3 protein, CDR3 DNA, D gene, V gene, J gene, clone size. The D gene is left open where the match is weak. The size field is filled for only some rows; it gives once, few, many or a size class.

CDR3aa: CASSQRTGTYEQYF
CDR3nt: TGTGCCAGCAGTCAAAGGACAGGGACCTACGAGCAGTACTTC
d_gene: TRBD1
v_gene: TRBV12-3/TRBV12-4
j_gene: TRBJ2-7
abundance: .

CDR3aa: CASSLDGLAGGSLTDTQYF
CDR3nt: TGTGCCAGCAGCTTAGATGGCCTAGCGGGGGGGTCACTCACAGATACGCAGTATTTT
d_gene: TRBD2
v_gene: TRBV7-2
j_gene: TRBJ2-3
abundance: .

CDR3aa: CASSIMYGNEPQHF
CDR3nt: TGTGCCAGTAGTATAATGTACGGGAATGAGCCCCAGCATTTT
d_gene: .
v_gene: TRBV19
j_gene: TRBJ1-5
abundance: .

CDR3aa: CASSFNSGAMADTQYF
CDR3nt: TGTGCCAGCAGCTTCAATAGCGGAGCCATGGCAGATACGCAGTATTTT
d_gene: .
v_gene: TRBV7-9
j_gene: TRBJ2-3
abundance: many

CDR3aa: CASSTFLSALTDTQYF
CDR3nt: TGTGCCAGCAGCACCTTCCTTAGCGCGTTGACAGATACGCAGTATTTT
d_gene: .
v_gene: TRBV9
j_gene: TRBJ2-3
abundance: few

CDR3aa: CASSQQGQGNQPQHF
CDR3nt: TGTGCCAGCAGCCAGCAGGGACAGGGCAATCAGCCCCAGCATTTT
d_gene: TRBD1
v_gene: TRBV7-2
j_gene: TRBJ1-5
abundance: many

CDR3aa: CASSISVPIQGLVLPQHF
CDR3nt: TGTGCCAGCAGCATATCAGTCCCAATACAGGGGCTAGTGCTGCCCCAGCATTTT
d_gene: .
v_gene: TRBV21-1
j_gene: TRBJ1-5
abundance: many

CDR3aa: CASSLDGYTQYF
CDR3nt: TGTGCCAGCAGCTTAGATGGGTATACGCAGTATTTT
d_gene: .
v_gene: TRBV7-2
j_gene: TRBJ2-3
abundance: many

CDR3aa: CASTDPVAGGPGSYNEQFF
CDR3nt: TGTGCCAGCACCGACCCGGTGGCGGGAGGGCCTGGTTCCTACAATGAGCAGTTCTTC
d_gene: TRBD2
v_gene: TRBV6-2/TRBV6-3
j_gene: TRBJ2-1
abundance: many

CDR3aa: CASSHRPRPRGRTTDTQYF
CDR3nt: TGCGCCAGCAGCCATCGGCCCAGACCGCGGGGAAGAACCACAGATACGCAGTATTTT
d_gene: .
v_gene: TRBV4-3
j_gene: TRBJ2-3
abundance: .

CDR3aa: CASSPLWDRGPETQYF
CDR3nt: TGTGCCAGCAGCCCCCTTTGGGACAGGGGGCCGGAGACCCAGTACTTC
d_gene: TRBD1
v_gene: TRBV7-9
j_gene: TRBJ2-5
abundance: .

CDR3aa: CSGDSSSITDTQYF
CDR3nt: TGCAGCGGGGACAGCAGTTCTATCACAGATACGCAGTATTTT
d_gene: TRBD1
v_gene: TRBV29-1
j_gene: TRBJ2-3
abundance: many

CDR3aa: CASSGRGGRSYEQYF
CDR3nt: TGTGCCAGCAGCGGTCGGGGGGGTAGATCCTACGAGCAGTACTTC
d_gene: TRBD2
v_gene: TRBV11-3
j_gene: TRBJ2-7
abundance: many

CDR3aa: CAWNRGSSYNEQFF
CDR3nt: TGTGCCTGGAACCGGGGCAGCTCCTACAATGAGCAGTTCTTC
d_gene: .
v_gene: TRBV30
j_gene: TRBJ2-1
abundance: many

CDR3aa: CSVVPGIGELFF
CDR3nt: TGCAGCGTTGTTCCGGGGATCGGGGAGCTGTTTTTT
d_gene: .
v_gene: TRBV29-1
j_gene: TRBJ2-2
abundance: .

CDR3aa: CASSLAGAQVEQYF
CDR3nt: TGTGCCAGCAGTTTAGCGGGGGCCCAGGTCGAGCAGTACTTC
d_gene: TRBD2
v_gene: TRBV11-1
j_gene: TRBJ2-7
abundance: few

CDR3aa: CASSSTWTGMGETQYF
CDR3nt: TGTGCCAGTAGTTCAACATGGACAGGGATGGGAGAGACCCAGTACTTC
d_gene: TRBD1
v_gene: TRBV19
j_gene: TRBJ2-5
abundance: .

CDR3aa: CASSLGGGEHEQYF
CDR3nt: TGTGCCAGCAGCTTGGGAGGTGGAGAACACGAGCAGTACTTC
d_gene: .
v_gene: TRBV5-5
j_gene: TRBJ2-7
abundance: .

CDR3aa: CASKGEQFF
CDR3nt: TGTGCCAGCAAGGGTGAGCAGTTCTTC
d_gene: .
v_gene: TRBV6-2/TRBV6-3
j_gene: TRBJ2-1
abundance: .

CDR3aa: CASGLKVETQYF
CDR3nt: TGTGCTAGTGGTTTGAAGGTAGAGACCCAGTACTTC
d_gene: .
v_gene: TRBV12-5
j_gene: TRBJ2-5
abundance: many

CDR3aa: CASSYGRGRAREQFF
CDR3nt: TGTGCCAGCAGTTACGGTCGCGGGAGGGCCCGTGAGCAGTTCTTC
d_gene: TRBD2
v_gene: TRBV6-2/TRBV6-3
j_gene: TRBJ2-1
abundance: .

CDR3aa: CASSSSGYGTDTQYF
CDR3nt: TGTGCCAGCAGTTCATCGGGGTACGGCACAGATACGCAGTATTTT
d_gene: .
v_gene: TRBV6-2/TRBV6-3
j_gene: TRBJ2-3
abundance: many